Included here is one T cell receptor beta chain sequence, with context. The assay was immunoSEQ multiplex PCR, and TCRdb's table has in-frame clones only and misses some. The table lists about 100,000 clones, 75% to 90% of them singletons, with 1.5% to 2% in the top ten. The data stem from a study of blood T cell repertoires in COVID-19. Sequencing used peripheral blood. The TCR originated in a woman between 65 and 79 years old with active or convalescent COVID-19.

The CDR3 sequence is CASSLGRVWAAEAFF. DNA for the CDR3: TGTGCCAGCAGCTTGGGCAGGGTTTGGGCCGCTGAAGCTTTCTTT. The J gene is TRBJ1-1, the V gene TRBV5-4; tentatively, D is TRBD1 (5 bases). From germline, CDR1 is SGHNT and CDR2 YYREEE (reference sequence). V shed 0 bases and J shed 6 bases, with 15 bases lying between them. The CDR3 is 15 amino acids.